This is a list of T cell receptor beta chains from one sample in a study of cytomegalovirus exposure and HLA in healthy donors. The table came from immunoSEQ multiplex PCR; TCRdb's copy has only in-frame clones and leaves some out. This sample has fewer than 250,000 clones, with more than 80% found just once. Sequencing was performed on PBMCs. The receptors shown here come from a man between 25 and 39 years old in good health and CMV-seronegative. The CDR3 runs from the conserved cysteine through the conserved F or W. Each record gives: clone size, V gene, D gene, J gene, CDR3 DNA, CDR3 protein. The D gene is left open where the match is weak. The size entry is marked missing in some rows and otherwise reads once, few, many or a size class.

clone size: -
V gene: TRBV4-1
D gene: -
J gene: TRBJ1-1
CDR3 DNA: TGCGCCAGCAGCCAAGCTATTCTCGGTATTGAAGCTTTCTTT
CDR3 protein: CASSQAILGIEAFF

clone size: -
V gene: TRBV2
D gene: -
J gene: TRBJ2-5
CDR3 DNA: TGTGCCAGCACCCCCAGGGGCCAAGAGACCCAGTACTTC
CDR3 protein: CASTPRGQETQYF

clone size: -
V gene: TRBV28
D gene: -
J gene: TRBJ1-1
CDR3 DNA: TGTGCCATCTTGGACACGCGAAACACTGAAGCTTTCTTT
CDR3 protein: CAILDTRNTEAFF

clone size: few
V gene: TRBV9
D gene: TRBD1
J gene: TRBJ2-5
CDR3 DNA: TGTGCCAGCAGCGGGGACAGGGGGCAAACGTTACGGGAGACCCAGTACTTC
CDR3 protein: CASSGDRGQTLRETQYF

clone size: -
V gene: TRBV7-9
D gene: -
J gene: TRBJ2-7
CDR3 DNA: TGTGCCAGCAGCTTCCGAAGACTGGACAGAAATTTGGACGAGCAGTACTTC
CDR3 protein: CASSFRRLDRNLDEQYF

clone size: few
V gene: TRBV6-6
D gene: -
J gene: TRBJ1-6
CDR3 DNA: TGTGCCAGCATCGCCCTCGGCAGGGCGAAGGATTCACCCCTCCACTTT
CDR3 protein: CASIALGRAKDSPLHF

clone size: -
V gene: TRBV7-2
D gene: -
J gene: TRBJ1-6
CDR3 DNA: TGTGCCAGCAGCTTAGACGGCAGGGTGAATTCACCCCTCCACTTT
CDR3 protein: CASSLDGRVNSPLHF

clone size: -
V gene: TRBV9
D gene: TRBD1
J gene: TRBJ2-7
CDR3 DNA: TGTGCCAGCAGCACCGGGACAGGGGTTTACGAGCAGTACTTC
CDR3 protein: CASSTGTGVYEQYF

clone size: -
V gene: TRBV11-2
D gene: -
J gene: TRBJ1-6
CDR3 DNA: TGTGCCAGCAGCTTAGAGGCGGCCGGAAATTCACCCCTCCACTTT
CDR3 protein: CASSLEAAGNSPLHF

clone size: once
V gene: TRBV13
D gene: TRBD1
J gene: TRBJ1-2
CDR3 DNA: TGTGCCAGCAGATTAGGGTTCCCACAGGGGGACTATGGCTACACCTTC
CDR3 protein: CASRLGFPQGDYGYTF

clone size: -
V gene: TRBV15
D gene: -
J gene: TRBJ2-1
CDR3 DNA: TGTGCCACCAAGGACTTTCGGCCCGGAGAGCAGTTCTTC
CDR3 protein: CATKDFRPGEQFF

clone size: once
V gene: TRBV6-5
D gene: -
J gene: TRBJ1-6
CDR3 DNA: TGTGCCAGCAGTTTTGCAGGGTTGTCACCCCTCCACTTT
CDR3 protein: CASSFAGLSPLHF

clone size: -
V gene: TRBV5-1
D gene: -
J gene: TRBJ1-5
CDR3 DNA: TGCGCCAGCAGCCCCGACAGTAACAATCAGCCCCAGCATTTT
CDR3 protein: CASSPDSNNQPQHF

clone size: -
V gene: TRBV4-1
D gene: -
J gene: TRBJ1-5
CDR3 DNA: TGCGCCAGCAGCCCGCAGGGTTTTAGCAATCAGCCCCAGCATTTT
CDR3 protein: CASSPQGFSNQPQHF

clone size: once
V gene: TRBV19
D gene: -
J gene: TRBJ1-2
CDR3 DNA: TGTGCCAGTAGCCCTCAGGGAGGGGTCTATGGCTACACCTTC
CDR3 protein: CASSPQGGVYGYTF

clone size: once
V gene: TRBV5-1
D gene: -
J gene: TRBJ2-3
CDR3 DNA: TGCGCCAGCAGCCCCGCGCCTATCGGACTGTTTTCGCGGGATACGCAGTATTTT
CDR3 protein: CASSPAPIGLFSRDTQYF

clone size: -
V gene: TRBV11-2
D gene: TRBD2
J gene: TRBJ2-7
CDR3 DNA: TGTGCCAGCAGTTTTGGAGCGGGGGGCTACGAGCAGTACTTC
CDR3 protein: CASSFGAGGYEQYF

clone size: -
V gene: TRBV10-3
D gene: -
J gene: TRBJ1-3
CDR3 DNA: TGTGCCATCAGTGAGTCCAACCCGACAGGAAGAAACACCATATATTTT
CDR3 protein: CAISESNPTGRNTIYF

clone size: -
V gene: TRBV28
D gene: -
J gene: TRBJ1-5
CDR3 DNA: TGTGCCAGCAGTTCCGGTCAGCCCCAGCATTTT
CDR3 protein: CASSSGQPQHF

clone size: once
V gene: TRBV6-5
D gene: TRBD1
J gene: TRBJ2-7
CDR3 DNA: TGTGCCAGCAGAAGCCCCCACAGGGGGAACGAGCAGTACTTC
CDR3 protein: CASRSPHRGNEQYF

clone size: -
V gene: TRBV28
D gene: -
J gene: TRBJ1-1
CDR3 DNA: TGTGCCAGCCCGGCAGGGTATAGGACTGAAGCTTTCTTT
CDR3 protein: CASPAGYRTEAFF

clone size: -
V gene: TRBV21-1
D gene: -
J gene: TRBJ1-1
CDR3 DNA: TGTGCCAGCAGCAAAACGTGGGCACGCCGAACTGAAGCTTTCTTT
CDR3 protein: CASSKTWARRTEAFF

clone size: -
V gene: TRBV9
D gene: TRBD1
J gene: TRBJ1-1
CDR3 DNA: TGTGCCAGCAGCACGGGACAGGTGAACACTGAAGCTTTCTTT
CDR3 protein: CASSTGQVNTEAFF

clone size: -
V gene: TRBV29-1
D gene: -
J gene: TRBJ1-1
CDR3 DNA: TGCAGCGTTGAGAGACAGGTGAACACTGAAGCTTTCTTT
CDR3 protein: CSVERQVNTEAFF

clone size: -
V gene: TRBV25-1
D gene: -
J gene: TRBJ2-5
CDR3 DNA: TGTGCCAGCAGTGAATGGCTCAGGGGCATACCAGAGACCCAGTACTTC
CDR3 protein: CASSEWLRGIPETQYF

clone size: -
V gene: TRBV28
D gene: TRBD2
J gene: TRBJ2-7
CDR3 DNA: TGTGCCAGCAGTCAACCCCTGAGTCGCGGGGGGTACGAGCAGTACTTC
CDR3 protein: CASSQPLSRGGYEQYF

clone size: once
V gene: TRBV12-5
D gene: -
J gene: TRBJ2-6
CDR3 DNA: TGTGCTAGTGGTACCGCTCCTGCGGGGGCGCACGGGGCCAGCGTCCTGACTTTC
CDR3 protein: CASGTAPAGAHGASVLTF

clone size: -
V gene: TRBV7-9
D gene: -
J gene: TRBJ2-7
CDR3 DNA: TGTGCCAGCAGCTCTACCTACGAGCAGTACTTC
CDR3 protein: CASSSTYEQYF

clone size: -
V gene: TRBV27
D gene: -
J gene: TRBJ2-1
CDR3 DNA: TGTGCCAGCAGTCTAGCCGGGACTTATTACAATGAGCAGTTCTTC
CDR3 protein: CASSLAGTYYNEQFF

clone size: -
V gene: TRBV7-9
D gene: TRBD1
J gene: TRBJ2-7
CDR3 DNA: TGTGCCAGCAGCCGGGTTGGGACAGGAGACTACGAGCAGTACTTC
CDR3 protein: CASSRVGTGDYEQYF

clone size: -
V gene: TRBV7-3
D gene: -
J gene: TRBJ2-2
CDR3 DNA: TGTGCCAGCAGCCAAGGCAGGGGCGCGAACACCGGGGAGCTGTTTTTT
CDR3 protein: CASSQGRGANTGELFF

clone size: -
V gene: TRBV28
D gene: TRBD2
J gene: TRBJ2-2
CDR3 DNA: TGTGCCAGCAGTTTAATTGGGGGGGACACCGGGGAGCTGTTTTTT
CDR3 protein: CASSLIGGDTGELFF

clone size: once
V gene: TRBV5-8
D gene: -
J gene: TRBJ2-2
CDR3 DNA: TGTGCCAGCAGGCGGACAGCTTTAACCGGGGAGCTGTTTTTT
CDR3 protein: CASRRTALTGELFF

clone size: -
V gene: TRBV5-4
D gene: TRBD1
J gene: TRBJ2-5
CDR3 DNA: TGTGCCAGCAGCTTGGGGGGGAAAGGGGGCGACGGAGAGACCCAGTACTTC
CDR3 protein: CASSLGGKGGDGETQYF

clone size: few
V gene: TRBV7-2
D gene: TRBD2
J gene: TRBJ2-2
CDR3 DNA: TGTGCCAGCAGCTTAGTGGGGCTTGGACTAGCGGGGAGGACCGGGGAGCTGTTTTTT
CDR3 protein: CASSLVGLGLAGRTGELFF

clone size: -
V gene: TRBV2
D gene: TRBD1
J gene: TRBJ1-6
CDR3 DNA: TGTGCCAGCAGTGCCGACAGGGGGAATTCACCCCTCCACTTT
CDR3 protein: CASSADRGNSPLHF

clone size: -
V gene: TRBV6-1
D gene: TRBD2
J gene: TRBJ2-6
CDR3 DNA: TGTGCCAGCAGTGATTTTGGTTCGGGGGGGCTTGGGGCCAACGTCCTGACTTTC
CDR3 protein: CASSDFGSGGLGANVLTF

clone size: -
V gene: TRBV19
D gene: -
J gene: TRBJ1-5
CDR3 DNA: TGTGCCAGTAGTATACGGGTAAATCAGCCCCAGCATTTT
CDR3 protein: CASSIRVNQPQHF

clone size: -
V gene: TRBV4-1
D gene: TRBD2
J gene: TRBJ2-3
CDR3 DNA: TGCGCCAGCAGCCAAGGCCCGCTAGCGGGGGTCCAGACAGATACGCAGTATTTT
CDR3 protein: CASSQGPLAGVQTDTQYF